This TCR beta chain derives from a study of blood T cells in healthy people across ages. This CDR3 has 13 amino acids. Per germline, CDR1 DFQATT and CDR2 SNEGSKA (reference sequence). J was trimmed by 8 bases and V by 0 bases; bases with no gene match: 4. This clonotype was found a few times. For the second PCR, which ran for about 7 to 11 cycles, a sample-barcoded 5' primer and a J-beta primer mix were used. The template-switch adaptor, which had 12 random nucleotides, put a tag on each cDNA molecule. TCRdb itself ran the 5' RACE reads through MiXCR, one entry per CDR3 protein. Of some 850,000 distinct CDR3 sequences in the sample, roughly 25% were seen once. Another study also made use of these data, one on T cells of mothers and their children.

Sequenced sample: blood. The chain couples TRBV20-1 to TRBJ1-3, with TRBD1 matching over 7 bases. This clonotype was obtained from a boy between 5 and 17 years old in good health. Here the CDR3 DNA reads TGCAGTGCTAGAGATTACAGGGGATACACCATATATTTT. It yields the protein CSARDYRGYTIYF.